The 17 T cell receptor beta chains presented below share a single source sample, sequenced in a study of blood T cell repertoires in COVID-19. The assay was immunoSEQ multiplex PCR, and TCRdb's table has in-frame clones only and misses some. The top ten hold 0.72% of the sample, which has over 200,000 clones, 80% to 90% seen once. Specimen: peripheral blood. The receptors originated from a middle-aged man with acute or convalescent COVID-19.

This clone was seen just once. V gene TRBV6-5 combines with J gene TRBJ2-7; 8 positions agree with TRBD1. Germline values: CDR1 MNHEY, CDR2 SVGAGI. The ends lost 2 bases at V and 3 bases at J; junction bases unmatched: 6. The length of the CDR3 is 15 residues. CDR3 sequence (DNA): TGTGCCAGCAGTTACAGCGACGACAGGGGCTACGAGCAGTACTTC. Encoded protein: CASSYSDDRGYEQYF.

V usage is TRBV24-1 and J usage is TRBJ2-1; D not certain. Trimming removed 8 bases from V and 8 bases from J, with 9 bases in between. This CDR3 has 11 amino acids. Germline V gives CDR1 KGHDR, CDR2 SFDVKD. As DNA, the CDR3 is TGTGCCACCACCCTAGAGCATGAGCAGTTCTTC. It specifies CATTLEHEQFF.

Concerning this clone: No DNA is shown, since the ends of the CDR3 on it are uncertain; the CDR3 is the one TCRdb lists. The chain employs TRBV19 and TRBJ2-7; the table calls TRBD1, which could not be checked here. The CDR3 region is 13 residues in length, termini included. Germline CDR1 and CDR2: LNHDA and SQIVND (reference sequence). CDR3 sequence: CATVAGGFGEQYF.

V gene TRBV2 combines with J gene TRBJ2-5; TRBD2 agrees at 10 bases. CDR3 length: 15 residues. CDR1 is SNHLY, CDR2 FYNNEI, per germline. The junction had 6 bases not matched to a gene; V was cut back by 4 bases and J by 4 bases. This CDR3 reads CASSVGLAGVETQYF. DNA for the CDR3: TGTGCCAGCAGTGTTGGGCTAGCGGGGGTAGAGACCCAGTACTTC. Full variable domain (remainder filled in from reference TRBV2 and TRBJ2-5): EPEVTQTPSHQVTQMGQEVILRCVPISNHLYFYWYRQILGQKVEFLVSFYNNEISEKSEIFDDQFSVERPDGSNFTLKIRSTKLEDSAMYFCASSVGLAGVETQYFGPGTRLLVL.

This CDR3 is CATSDSAGGPLHEQFF. The CDR3 DNA reads TGTGCCACCAGTGATTCAGCGGGGGGGCCTTTACATGAGCAGTTCTTC. V and J are TRBV24-1 and TRBJ2-1; TRBD2 agrees at 10 bases. Unmatched junction bases numbered 8, after V lost 2 bases and J lost 8 bases. This CDR3 has 16 residues. CDR1 and CDR2 from the germline V gene are KGHDR and SFDVKD.

The V call is TRBV5-4, the J call TRBJ1-1; D ambiguous. Germline loops: CDR1 SGHNT, CDR2 YYREEE (reference sequence). The V end was cut by 0 bases, the J end by 5 bases, with 8 bases between. This CDR3 spans 13 amino acids. CDR3 loop: CASSLGTGTEAFF. The CDR3 DNA reads TGTGCCAGCAGCTTGGGGACGGGAACTGAAGCTTTCTTT.

This clone has just one count. The chain uses TRBV20-1 and TRBJ2-7; 9 nucleotides agree with TRBD2. This CDR3 has 14 amino acids. Looked up from germline, CDR1 is DFQATT and CDR2 is SNEGSKA (reference sequence). The trim removed 3 bases at V and 2 bases at J, leaving 5 bases unmatched. The CDR3 is CSASRIAGAYEQYF. CDR3 bases: TGCAGTGCTAGTCGTATAGCGGGGGCCTACGAGCAGTACTTC.

This chain links TRBV2 with TRBJ2-1, with a tentative D call TRBD2 (5 bases). There are 16 residues in the CDR3. Trimming left V 2 bases short and J 7 bases short, with 18 bases between. Germline-derived CDR1 and CDR2 are SNHLY and FYNNEI. CDR3 nucleotides: TGTGCCAGCAGTGAATTCTCTGAGGGAGATAAGAATGAGCAGTTCTTC. Protein product: CASSEFSEGDKNEQFF.

The V gene is TRBV2, the J gene TRBJ2-3; D is possibly TRBD1 (5 bases). V gave up 9 bases and J gave up 5 bases, with 12 bases separating them. CDR1 is SNHLY, CDR2 FYNNEI, per germline. The CDR3 consists of 12 residues. The CDR3 DNA reads as TGTGCCAGGACACAGGCAGGAGATACGCAGTATTTT. Amino acid sequence: CARTQAGDTQYF. Filled out from reference TRBV2 and TRBJ2-3, the complete variable domain reads EPEVTQTPSHQVTQMGQEVILRCVPISNHLYFYWYRQILGQKVEFLVSFYNNEISEKSEIFDDQFSVERPDGSNFTLKIRSTKLEDSAMYFCARTQAGDTQYFGPGTRLTVL.

This rearrangement joins TRBV12-3 or TRBV12-4 to TRBJ2-7, with a possible D match to TRBD2 (6 bases). The V gene lost 3 bases and the J gene lost 2 bases, with 8 bases spanning the gap. The CDR3 totals 13 residues. The CDR3 region has the DNA TGTGCCAGCAGTTTCGGGGGAACCTACGAGCAGTACTTC. Translating gives CASSFGGTYEQYF.

The chain uses TRBV7-2 and TRBJ2-3, with D possibly TRBD1 on 6 matching bases. V shed 5 bases and J shed 1 base, with 13 bases lying between them. CDR1 is SGHTA, CDR2 FQGNSA, per germline. This CDR3 is built from 15 residues. The CDR3 DNA sequence: TGTGCCAGCAGCCTCATGGGGGCCGGCACAGATACGCAGTATTTT. This encodes CASSLMGAGTDTQYF.

The V gene is TRBV5-4, the J gene TRBJ2-7; 9 bases align to TRBD1. Trimming at V came to 4 bases and at J to 5 bases, leaving 7 bases not matched to a gene. CDR1 is SGHNT, CDR2 YYREEE, per germline (reference sequence). This CDR3 contains 14 residues. CDR3 residues: CASSPGTGFNEQYF. CDR3 in DNA: TGTGCCAGCAGCCCCGGGACAGGGTTTAACGAGCAGTACTTC.

This chain links TRBV19 with TRBJ2-1; the match to TRBD2 covers 12 bases. CDR1 and CDR2 (germline): LNHDA, SQIVND (reference sequence). J lost 8 bases, V lost 2 bases, and 13 bases had no gene match. CDR3 length: 18 amino acids. The CDR3 reads CASSITPGLAGSGDEQFF. The CDR3 DNA reads TGTGCCAGTAGTATAACGCCTGGACTAGCGGGGAGCGGGGATGAGCAGTTCTTC. The full variable domain, with the rest looked up from reference TRBV19 and TRBJ2-1, is DGGITQSPKYLFRKEGQNVTLSCEQNLNHDAMYWYRQDPGQGLRLIYYSQIVNDFQKGDIAEGYSVSREKKESFPLTVTSAQKNPTAFYLCASSITPGLAGSGDEQFFGPGTRLTVL.

V and J are TRBV2 and TRBJ1-2; 8 nucleotides line up with TRBD1. The V and J ends lost 0 bases and 6 bases, in that order; junction bases with no gene match: 3. The germline gives CDR1 SNHLY, CDR2 FYNNEI. The CDR3 runs to 14 residues. As DNA, the CDR3 is TGTGCCAGCAGTGAAGCGGCAGGGGGCAATGGCTACACCTTC. Amino acids: CASSEAAGGNGYTF. Complete variable domain (other parts from reference TRBV2 and TRBJ1-2): EPEVTQTPSHQVTQMGQEVILRCVPISNHLYFYWYRQILGQKVEFLVSFYNNEISEKSEIFDDQFSVERPDGSNFTLKIRSTKLEDSAMYFCASSEAAGGNGYTFGSGTRLTVV.

This clone was detected a few times. J is TRBJ2-1 and V is TRBV4-3; 10 nucleotides agree with TRBD1. CDR1 is LGHNA, CDR2 YSLEER, per germline. CDR3 length equals 15 residues. The V segment lost 6 bases and the J segment 3 bases; nucleotides outside the gene matches: 5. CDR3 region: CASRRQGADYNEQFF. The CDR3 DNA follows: TGCGCCAGCAGGAGACAGGGGGCAGACTACAATGAGCAGTTCTTC.

This clone was seen just once. This chain links TRBV5-6 with TRBJ2-5; D is perhaps TRBD1 (6 bases). The germline CDR1 and CDR2 sequences are SGHDT and YYEEEE. V was trimmed by 4 bases and J by 3 bases, leaving 10 bases between them. There are 13 residues in the CDR3. CDR3 sequence: CASSGGLEETQYF. The CDR3 DNA follows: TGTGCCAGCAGCGGGGGCCTCGAAGAGACCCAGTACTTC.

This sequence joins TRBV19 and TRBJ2-7; 7 positions agree with TRBD1. CDR1 and CDR2 from the germline V gene are LNHDA and SQIVND (reference sequence). The CDR3 totals 15 residues. V shed 3 bases and J 2 bases; nucleotides not matched to a gene: 7. In DNA, the CDR3 is TGTGCCAGTAGTATCCTACAGGGGATTACCTACGAGCAGTACTTC. Amino acids: CASSILQGITYEQYF.